This TCR beta chain is drawn from a study of OX40 agonist ivuxolimab in advanced cancers. Study background: Patients took ivuxolimab, an agonistic anti-OX40 (CD134) antibody. Two patients with cutaneous melanoma and one with hepatocellular carcinoma, three in total, showed partial responses.

Autoimmune disease history or systemic immunosuppression led to patient exclusion. The assay was immunoSEQ multiplex PCR, and TCRdb's table has in-frame clones only and misses some. This repertoire shows tens of thousands of clones, over 70% found once; its top ten account for 0.95% to 1.5%. Source: CD4+ or CD8+ T cells sorted from blood, taken in a trial of the OX40 agonist ivuxolimab. This receptor was identified in an adult with an advanced solid tumor such as melanoma, head and neck, liver or kidney cancer.

CDR3 sequence (DNA): TGTGCCAGCAGCAGTCGGACAGGGGCTTCCTACAATGAGCAGTTCTTC. Protein sequence: CASSSRTGASYNEQFF. This rearrangement joins TRBV7-2 to TRBJ2-1, with TRBD1 identical over 9 bases. The V segment lost 5 bases and the J segment 1 base; nucleotides outside the gene matches: 6. The CDR3 length is 16 residues. Germline values: CDR1 SGHTA, CDR2 FQGNSA.